Sequencing of this TCR beta chain was carried out in a study of cytomegalovirus exposure and HLA in healthy donors. These donors, healthy bone marrow donors, were studied. PCR primers comprised 60 Vbeta and 13 Jbeta primers. The repertoire was sequenced with immunoSEQ multiplex PCR; TCRdb's copy has only in-frame clones and lacks some. This table holds some 130,000 clones, less than 85% found once. The germline gives CDR1 KGHSH, CDR2 LQKENI. The J segment lost 4 bases and the V segment lost 3 bases, leaving 2 bases of the junction unmatched. The CDR3 contains 14 residues. This clone has a single count.

The chain uses TRBV18 and TRBJ1-5, with 8 bases fitting TRBD1. The material sequenced was PBMCs. The sequence was collected from a male donor in good health and CMV-seronegative. In DNA, the CDR3 is TGTGCCAGCTCACCTCAGGGGGCTAATCAGCCCCAGCATTTT. This sequence encodes CASSPQGANQPQHF.